These 27 T cell receptor beta chains originate from one sample sequenced in a study of blood T cell repertoires in COVID-19. Produced via immunoSEQ multiplex PCR; TCRdb's table is partial and in-frame only. The profile shows approximately 70,000 clones, more than 85% of them singletons. Sequencing was performed on peripheral blood. These receptors were taken from a man between 40 and 49 years old with COVID-19, enrolled during active disease.

The chain recombines TRBV28 with TRBJ1-4, with TRBD1 matching 10 bases. The germline V gene has CDR1 MDHEN and CDR2 SYDVKM. This CDR3 is 15 amino acids long. V shed 6 bases, J shed 5 bases, and the junction held 6 bases outside the gene matches. CDR3 amino acids: CASSEPGQGNEKLFF. Written as DNA, the CDR3 is TGTGCCAGCAGCGAACCGGGACAGGGGAATGAAAAACTGTTTTTT. Supplemented by reference TRBV28 and TRBJ1-4, the full variable domain reads DVKVTQSSRYLVKRTGEKVFLECVQDMDHENMFWYRQDPGLGLRLIYFSYDVKMKEKGDIPEGYSVSREKKERFSLILESASTNQTSMYLCASSEPGQGNEKLFFGSGTQLSVL.

The V call is TRBV7-6, the J call TRBJ1-6; weak D call: TRBD1 (5 bases). The CDR3 contains 15 residues. Trimming cost V 1 base and J 6 bases, with 10 bases left between them. Germline-derived CDR1 and CDR2 are SGHVS and FNYEAQ. The chain's CDR3 is CASSLEQGFNSPLHF. CDR3 sequence (DNA): TGTGCCAGCAGCTTAGAGCAGGGCTTTAATTCACCCCTCCACTTT.

The rearrangement uses TRBV28 and TRBJ2-5; 8 nucleotides align to TRBD1. Germline assignment: CDR1 MDHEN and CDR2 SYDVKM. CDR3 length: 13 residues. The V segment lost 3 bases and the J segment 3 bases; nucleotides outside the gene matches: 0. The CDR3 region has the DNA TGTGCCAGCAGTTTGGACAGGGAAGAGACCCAGTACTTC. It codes for CASSLDREETQYF. Drawing the rest from reference TRBV28 and TRBJ2-5, the complete variable domain is DVKVTQSSRYLVKRTGEKVFLECVQDMDHENMFWYRQDPGLGLRLIYFSYDVKMKEKGDIPEGYSVSREKKERFSLILESASTNQTSMYLCASSLDREETQYFGPGTRLLVL.

This clone showed up just a few times. The chain has TRBV18 and TRBJ2-7; D perhaps matches TRBD1 (5 bases). CDR1 is KGHSH, CDR2 LQKENI, per germline. The V and J ends lost 4 bases and 3 bases respectively, with 13 bases between them. This CDR3 spans 14 amino acids. The CDR3 DNA is TGTGCCAGCTCACAGGGTCAGGGCCACTACGAGCAGTACTTC. Its protein is CASSQGQGHYEQYF.

This chain joins TRBV5-1 and TRBJ2-1; TRBD2 matches 7 bases. V trimming: 2 bases; J trimming: 2 bases; junction bases outside the gene matches: 1. Per the germline V gene, CDR1 is SGHRS and CDR2 is YFSETQ. The CDR3 consists of 14 residues. The CDR3 is CASSLAGPYNEQFF. CDR3 coding DNA: TGCGCCAGCAGCTTAGCGGGGCCCTACAATGAGCAGTTCTTC.

The gene calls are TRBV7-9 and TRBJ2-7; no reliable D call. In germline, CDR1 is SEHNR, CDR2 FQNEAQ (reference sequence). The length of the CDR3 is 11 residues. The V end was cut by 4 bases, the J end by 5 bases, with 6 bases between. In DNA, the CDR3 is TGTGCCAGCAGCTCAAACAACGAGCAGTACTTC. This translates into CASSSNNEQYF.

The chain has TRBV10-1 and TRBJ1-1; no firm D call. CDR3 length equals 12 residues. From germline, CDR1 is WNHNN and CDR2 SYGVQD (reference sequence). V lost 4 bases and J lost 8, with 11 bases in between. The chain's CDR3 is CASSGPLGEAFF. As DNA, the CDR3 is TGCGCCAGCAGTGGGCCCCTCGGGGAAGCTTTCTTT.

This clone was observed a handful of times. For the CDR3, the DNA is TGTGCCAGCAGCCCAACAGGGGAAGGATATGGCTACACCTTC. Amino acids: CASSPTGEGYGYTF. V usage is TRBV7-9 and J usage is TRBJ1-2, with TRBD1 identical over 7 bases. J lost 5 bases, V lost 5 bases, and 8 bases had no gene match. The CDR3 length is 14 residues. CDR1 is SEHNR, CDR2 FQNEAQ, per germline (reference sequence).

The V and J genes are TRBV7-2 and TRBJ2-5; D remains ambiguous. This CDR3 is 11 amino acids long. Trimming removed 2 bases at V and 8 bases at J, with 6 bases between. Germline lookup yields CDR1 SGHTA and CDR2 FQGNSA. In DNA, the CDR3 is TGTGCCAGCAGCTTAACAGACACCCAGTACTTC. The encoded protein is CASSLTDTQYF.

The V and J genes are TRBV7-8 and TRBJ2-2; possible D gene TRBD2, 6 bases. CDR1 is SGHVS and CDR2 is FQNEAQ in the germline V gene. This CDR3 is built from 15 residues. V lost 5 bases, J lost 1 base, and 11 bases lay in between. CDR3 protein: CASSAWGVNTGELFF. The CDR3 nucleotides are TGTGCCAGCAGCGCCTGGGGGGTGAACACCGGGGAGCTGTTTTTT. Looking up the rest from reference TRBV7-8 and TRBJ2-2 gives the full variable domain: GAGVSQSPRYKVAKRGQDVALRCDPISGHVSLFWYQQALGQGPEFLTYFQNEAQLDKSGLPSDRFFAERPEGSVSTLKIQRTQQEDSAVYLCASSAWGVNTGELFFGEGSRLTVL.

J is TRBJ1-6 and V is TRBV13; perhaps TRBD1 as D (6 bases). The V gene's germline CDR1 is PRHDT and CDR2 FYEKMQ (reference sequence). CDR3 length: 15 residues. Trimming removed 6 bases from V and 7 bases from J, with 16 bases in between. CDR3 bases: TGTGCCAGCAGTTCTACGACAGGACCAAATTCACCCCTCCACTTT. Translation: CASSSTTGPNSPLHF.

The chain carries TRBV3-1 (or the pseudogene TRBV3-2) and TRBJ1-1; D is possibly TRBD1 (6 bases). From germline, CDR1 is LGHDT and CDR2 YNNKEL (reference sequence). Trimming took 1 base from V and 10 from J, leaving 13 bases between them. This CDR3 contains 13 residues. CDR3 sequence: CASSQGLAGAAFF. The CDR3 DNA reads TGTGCCAGCAGCCAAGGCTTAGCAGGGGCAGCTTTCTTT.

This clone was observed a single time. The chain has TRBV5-5 and TRBJ1-1, with D tentatively TRBD1 (5 bases). Trimming stripped 1 base from V and 5 bases from J, with 12 bases between. The CDR3 runs 14 residues. Germline CDR1 is SGHKS and CDR2 is YYEKEE (reference sequence). CDR3 nucleotides: TGTGCCAGCAGCTTGTATGGGGGGGAGACTGAAGCTTTCTTT. Residues: CASSLYGGETEAFF. Filled out from reference TRBV5-5 and TRBJ1-1, the complete variable domain reads DAGVTQSPTHLIKTRGQQVTLRCSPISGHKSVSWYQQVLGQGPQFIFQYYEKEERGRGNFPDRFSARQFPNYSSELNVNALLLGDSALYLCASSLYGGETEAFFGQGTRLTVV.

This clone was seen just once. This chain connects TRBV28 to TRBJ1-1, with 9 bases matching TRBD1. Germline V gene data show CDR1 as MDHEN and CDR2 as SYDVKM. CDR3 size: 14 residues. V was pared by 5 bases and J by 11 bases, with 12 bases of the junction left unmatched. CDR3 sequence: CASSVPQGAVGAFF. DNA of the CDR3: TGTGCCAGCAGTGTGCCACAGGGGGCCGTAGGGGCTTTCTTT.

The chain carries TRBV30 and TRBJ1-2; D is perhaps TRBD1 (5 bases). The length of the CDR3 is 13 residues. The germline CDR1 and CDR2 sequences are GTSNPN and SVGIG (reference sequence). Deletions cut 0 bases from V and 8 bases from J, with 13 bases between. In nucleotides, the CDR3 is TGTGCCTGGAGTGTACTTCCAGGGCAAGGCTACACCTTC. Its protein product is CAWSVLPGQGYTF. Full variable domain (remainder filled in from reference TRBV30 and TRBJ1-2): SQTIHQWPATLVQPVGSPLSLECTVEGTSNPNLYWYRQAAGRGLQLLFYSVGIGQISSEVPQNLSASRPQDRQFILSSKKLLLSDSGFYLCAWSVLPGQGYTFGSGTRLTVV.

The chain recombines TRBV11-3 with TRBJ2-5; D is unresolved. CDR3 size: 14 residues. Trimming cost V 4 bases and J 2 bases, with 11 bases left between them. In germline, CDR1 is SGHNT, CDR2 YENEEA. The CDR3 DNA follows: TGTGCCAGCAGCTCTCCTCAACGGCAAGAGACCCAGTACTTC. Residues: CASSSPQRQETQYF.

V is TRBV6-5 and J is TRBJ2-5; 11 nucleotides match TRBD1. The CDR3 extends over 14 amino acids. With 6 bases clipped from V and 4 bases from J, the junction kept 4 bases outside the gene matches. The V gene's germline CDR1 is MNHEY and CDR2 SVGAGI. The CDR3 protein is CASRGTGGGETQYF. The CDR3 DNA reads TGTGCCAGCAGGGGGACAGGGGGAGGAGAGACCCAGTACTTC.

In this sample, this clone turned up once. The chain combines TRBV5-1 with TRBJ1-1; 8 bases match TRBD1. Germline CDR1 and CDR2: SGHRS and YFSETQ. V lost 4 bases to trimming and J lost 4 bases; unmatched junction nucleotides: 12. The length of the CDR3 is 16 residues. CDR3 bases: TGCGCCAGCAGCCCTGACAGGGGAAGGTTGAGCACTGAAGCTTTCTTT. Protein product: CASSPDRGRLSTEAFF.

The sample holds one count of this clone. J is TRBJ1-6 and V is TRBV3-1 (or the pseudogene TRBV3-2), with D unresolved. V was trimmed by 2 bases and J by 10 bases, leaving 9 bases between them. This CDR3 region has 13 residues. Per germline, CDR1 LGHDT and CDR2 YNNKEL (reference sequence). In DNA, the CDR3 is TGTGCCAGCAGCCAAAGTCGGTCGTCACCCCTCCACTTT. Amino acids: CASSQSRSSPLHF.

The chain has TRBV5-1 and TRBJ1-3, with a possible D match to TRBD1 (6 bases). The CDR3 covers 15 residues. Trimming pared 0 bases from V and 1 base from J, leaving 8 bases between. Germline V gene data show CDR1 as SGHRS and CDR2 as YFSETQ. CDR3 protein: CASSLVGGSGNTIYF. CDR3 coding DNA: TGCGCCAGCAGCTTGGTAGGGGGATCTGGAAACACCATATATTTT. The full variable domain, its missing parts supplied by reference TRBV5-1 and TRBJ1-3, is KAGVTQTPRYLIKTRGQQVTLSCSPISGHRSVSWYQQTPGQGLQFLFEYFSETQRNKGNFPGRFSGRQFSNSRSEMNVSTLELGDSALYLCASSLVGGSGNTIYFGEGSWLTVV.

The chain couples TRBV6-5 to TRBJ1-5; TRBD1 aligns across 7 bases. CDR3 length equals 15 residues. Germline CDR1 is MNHEY and CDR2 is SVGAGI. Germline trimming cut 6 bases from V and 0 bases from J; bases unmatched to any gene: 5. CDR3 sequence: CASRKRQGSNQPQHF. DNA of the CDR3: TGTGCCAGCAGAAAGAGACAGGGTAGCAATCAGCCCCAGCATTTT.

J is TRBJ2-3 and V is TRBV9; D may be TRBD2 (6 bases). Germline V gene sequence: CDR1 SGDLS, CDR2 YYNGEE. The CDR3 spans 15 residues. Trimming shortened V by 6 bases and J by 9 bases, and 23 bases separated the two germline ends. The CDR3 bases are TGTGCCAGCACCTTTGGCACGGTCAGCGGGTCCACGCAGTATTTT. Protein product: CASTFGTVSGSTQYF.

The chain has TRBV2 and TRBJ2-1; 11 bases align to TRBD2. The CDR3 loop spans 19 amino acids. Trimming cost V 3 bases and J 4 bases; bases outside gene matches: 14. CDR1 is SNHLY, CDR2 FYNNEI, per germline. The chain's CDR3 is CASSDLASGGPLGYNEQFF. Here the CDR3 DNA reads TGTGCCAGCAGTGACTTGGCTAGCGGGGGGCCTTTGGGGTACAATGAGCAGTTCTTC. The whole variable domain, remainder taken from reference TRBV2 and TRBJ2-1, is EPEVTQTPSHQVTQMGQEVILRCVPISNHLYFYWYRQILGQKVEFLVSFYNNEISEKSEIFDDQFSVERPDGSNFTLKIRSTKLEDSAMYFCASSDLASGGPLGYNEQFFGPGTRLTVL.

The chain recombines TRBV11-2 with TRBJ2-7; TRBD1 might be the D (6 bases). The length of the CDR3 is 15 residues. Germline V gene lookup returns CDR1 SGHAT and CDR2 FQNNGV. The germline V and J ends were trimmed by 1 base and 0 bases, with 10 bases remaining between them. CDR3 DNA: TGTGCCAGCAGCTTAGGGCAGGGGCTCTCCTACGAGCAGTACTTC. This translates into CASSLGQGLSYEQYF.

The CDR3 loop reads CAWSVGQGLEKLFF. The CDR3 DNA sequence: TGTGCCTGGAGTGTTGGGCAGGGGCTTGAAAAACTGTTTTTT. The V and J genes are TRBV30 and TRBJ1-4, with a weak D call TRBD1 (6 bases). Per the germline V gene, CDR1 is GTSNPN and CDR2 is SVGIG (reference sequence). The V gene lost 0 bases and the J gene lost 7 bases, with 12 bases spanning the gap. The CDR3 loop spans 14 amino acids. The whole variable domain, remainder taken from reference TRBV30 and TRBJ1-4, is SQTIHQWPATLVQPVGSPLSLECTVEGTSNPNLYWYRQAAGRGLQLLFYSVGIGQISSEVPQNLSASRPQDRQFILSSKKLLLSDSGFYLCAWSVGQGLEKLFFGSGTQLSVL.

In its sample, this clone was seen once. The chain has TRBV19 and TRBJ2-5, with D perhaps matching TRBD2 (5 bases). This CDR3 comprises 14 residues. V gave up 6 bases and J gave up 4 bases, with 15 bases separating them. Per the germline V gene, CDR1 is LNHDA and CDR2 is SQIVND (reference sequence). The CDR3 sequence: CASRNRAAGETQYF. The CDR3 region has the DNA TGTGCCAGTAGGAACCGGGCCGCGGGAGAGACCCAGTACTTC.

V is TRBV28 and J is TRBJ1-3; 7 bases are shared with TRBD1. The CDR3 spans 14 residues. With V trimmed by 4 bases and J by 4 bases, 4 bases remained unmatched. The germline V gene has CDR1 MDHEN and CDR2 SYDVKM. CDR3 DNA sequence: TGTGCCAGCAGTTCGACAGGGTTAGGAAACACCATATATTTT. Translation: CASSSTGLGNTIYF.